Listed below are T cell receptor beta chains from one sample, sequenced in a study of T cell responses to AZD1222 COVID-19 vaccine. Profiling relied on immunoSEQ multiplex PCR, and the TCRdb table lists in-frame clones only, not all of them. The sample consists of 15,000 to 20,000 clones, roughly 90% of them appearing once. The sample was peripheral blood, taken 28 days after the second AZD1222 dose. These receptors originate from an adult who received the AZD1222 COVID-19 vaccine. CDR3s include the opening cysteine and the closing phenylalanine or tryptophan. The D gene is left open where the match is weak. Expanded clones are given a class, and other clones once, few, many or no size at all.

v_call	d_call	j_call	clone_size	cdr3_aa	cdr3_nt
TRBV28	.	TRBJ1-2	.	CASSLGSGTGYTF	TGTGCCAGCAGTTTAGGGTCTGGGACTGGCTACACCTTC
TRBV19	TRBD1	TRBJ1-5	.	CASRTGLQPQHF	TGTGCCAGTAGGACAGGGCTTCAGCCCCAGCATTTT
TRBV7-2	TRBD1	TRBJ2-2	.	CASSLTGTAGELFF	TGTGCCAGCAGCCTTACGGGGACAGCCGGGGAGCTGTTTTTT
TRBV5-5	TRBD1	TRBJ1-2	.	CASSLEGQGSSGYTF	TGTGCCAGCAGCTTGGAGGGACAGGGGAGTAGTGGCTACACCTTC
TRBV11-2	TRBD2	TRBJ2-5	.	CASSNVGTSGKETQYF	TGTGCCAGCAGCAACGTCGGGACTAGCGGGAAAGAGACCCAGTACTTC
TRBV7-2	.	TRBJ1-1	.	CASSTYRVLNTEAFF	TGTGCCAGCAGCACGTACAGGGTTCTGAACACTGAAGCTTTCTTT
TRBV19	.	TRBJ1-3	.	CASSQPGQGNTIYF	TGTGCCAGTAGCCAACCGGGCCAAGGCAACACCATATATTTT
TRBV11-2	.	TRBJ1-3	.	CASSLVPQGNTIYF	TGTGCCAGCAGCTTAGTACCACAGGGAAACACCATATATTTT
TRBV7-9	TRBD1	TRBJ1-1	.	CASSLRGTGKMGAFF	TGTGCCAGCAGTCTCCGCGGGACAGGAAAGATGGGGGCTTTCTTT
TRBV3-1/TRBV3-2	TRBD2	TRBJ2-1	few	CASSLRTSADEQFF	TGTGCCAGCAGCCTGAGGACTAGCGCGGATGAGCAGTTCTTC
TRBV11-2	TRBD2	TRBJ2-5	once	CASSLDISGRLETQYF	TGTGCCAGCAGCTTAGATATTAGCGGGAGATTGGAGACCCAGTACTTC
TRBV5-4	.	TRBJ2-1	.	CASIKGPGVRDNEQFF	TGTGCCAGCATTAAGGGTCCAGGGGTACGCGACAATGAGCAGTTCTTC
TRBV7-2	TRBD2	TRBJ2-3	.	CASSQNSGVGSDTQYF	TGTGCCAGCAGCCAGAACAGCGGGGTTGGGTCAGATACGCAGTATTTT
TRBV28	TRBD1	TRBJ1-4	few	CASSRHRDRGRSNEKLFF	TGTGCCAGCAGTAGACACCGGGACAGGGGGCGGTCTAATGAAAAACTGTTTTTT
TRBV29-1	.	TRBJ2-3	.	CSGVGGRSTDTQYF	TGCAGCGGGGTGGGGGGCCGAAGCACAGATACGCAGTATTTT
TRBV7-9	.	TRBJ1-1	.	CASSFSQGGAFF	TGTGCCAGCAGCTTCTCGCAAGGGGGAGCTTTCTTT
TRBV6-5	TRBD1	TRBJ1-2	medium-sized	CASNRQGGNYGYTF	TGTGCCAGCAACCGACAGGGGGGAAACTATGGCTACACCTTC
TRBV12-3/TRBV12-4	.	TRBJ1-4	.	CASSLNEKLFF	TGTGCCAGCAGCCTAAATGAAAAACTGTTTTTT
TRBV19	TRBD1	TRBJ1-6	.	CASRIDRGSYNSPLHF	TGTGCCAGTAGGATAGACAGGGGCTCCTATAATTCACCCCTCCACTTT
TRBV12-3/TRBV12-4	.	TRBJ1-5	.	CASRRSNQPQHF	TGTGCCAGCAGGAGGAGCAATCAGCCCCAGCATTTT
TRBV2	.	TRBJ2-5	.	CASSVLQETQYF	TGTGCCAGCAGTGTTCTGCAAGAGACCCAGTACTTC
TRBV4-1	TRBD1	TRBJ2-4	few	CASSTGGNNIQYF	TGCGCCAGCAGCACAGGGGGAAATAACATTCAGTACTTC